Below, 18 T cell receptor beta chains from the same sample are listed, as sequenced in a study of T cells in Graves' hyperthyroidism and ophthalmopathy. The TCR beta CDR3 regions underwent amplification using RNA transcripts as the source. An initial round of RT-PCR targeting the TCR CDR3 relied on the HTBI primer set. TCRdb reanalysed the multiplex PCR reads using MiXCR and keeps one entry per CDR3 protein. The table shows hundreds of thousands of distinct CDR3 sequences, with approximately 17% occurring only once. Sequenced input: blood. These receptors were collected from a woman aged 18-29 years with Graves' ophthalmopathy.

This clonotype was counted many times. The chain carries TRBV27 and TRBJ2-1; 10 bases fit TRBD2. This CDR3 is 15 amino acids long. V was clipped by 6 bases and J by 8 bases; unmatched bases: 10. CDR1 is MNHEY, CDR2 SMNVEV, per germline (reference sequence). The CDR3 DNA reads TGTGCCAGCAGCTCAGGGACTAGCGAGGCCGATGAGCAGTTCTTC. Amino acid sequence: CASSSGTSEADEQFF.

At least ten counts were recorded for this clonotype. The V call is TRBV18, the J call TRBJ1-1; TRBD1 matches at 7 bases. Trimming took 8 bases from V and 0 from J; bases not matched to a gene: 3. The germline V gene encodes CDR1 KGHSH and CDR2 LQKENI. The CDR3 runs to 13 residues. Here the CDR3 DNA reads TGTGCCAGCGAGGGACAGTTGAACACTGAAGCTTTCTTT. This gives the protein CASEGQLNTEAFF. The full variable domain, in which reference TRBV18 and TRBJ1-1 provide the parts outside the CDR3, is NAGVMQNPRHLVRRRGQEARLRCSPMKGHSHVYWYRQLPEEGLKFMVYLQKENIIDESGMPKERFSAEFPKEGPSILRIQQVVRGDSAAYFCASEGQLNTEAFFGQGTRLTVV.

There are many counts of this clonotype. The CDR3: CSARDLKGAQNNSPLHF. CDR3 in DNA: TGCAGTGCTAGAGATCTCAAAGGGGCGCAAAATAATTCACCCCTCCACTTT. V usage is TRBV20-1 and J usage is TRBJ1-6, with D perhaps matching TRBD1 (5 bases). The V end lost 0 bases, the J end lost 5 bases, and 17 bases lay between the germline ends. CDR1 and CDR2 from the germline V gene are DFQATT and SNEGSKA (reference sequence). The CDR3 is made up of 17 amino acids.

Concerning this clonotype itself: A single base separates this from a much larger clone, so it may be a read error. The chain joins TRBV20-1 to TRBJ2-6, with 14 bases aligning to TRBD2. The CDR3 covers 15 residues. Germline assignment: CDR1 DFQATT and CDR2 SNEGSKA (reference sequence). Trimming removed 5 bases from V and 5 bases from J; junction bases left unmatched: 2. CDR3 amino acids: CSAGLAGGRANVLTF. The CDR3 DNA reads as TGCAGTGCTGGACTAGCGGGAGGTAGGGCCAACGTCCTGACTTTC.

This chain links TRBV9 with TRBJ2-7; the match to TRBD2 covers 7 bases. Germline assignment: CDR1 SGDLS and CDR2 YYNGEE. The CDR3 has 14 residues. After removal of 3 bases from V and 6 bases from J, the junction contained 9 bases not matched to a gene. In DNA, the CDR3 is TGTGCCAGCAGCGGGGGAGGGGCAGGGAGCGAGCAGTACTTC. It is translated as CASSGGGAGSEQYF.

Only a few counts were recorded for this clonotype. The chain couples TRBV7-2 to TRBJ1-2; D is ambiguous. Deletions cut 1 base from V and 4 bases from J, with 7 bases between. Looked up from germline, CDR1 is SGHTA and CDR2 is FQGNSA. The length of the CDR3 is 13 residues. CDR3 bases: TGTGCCAGCAGCTTAGAGGCATTCTATGGCTACACCTTC. Protein product: CASSLEAFYGYTF.

This clonotype was picked up many times. The V call is TRBV12-3 or TRBV12-4, the J call TRBJ2-1; D may be TRBD1 (6 bases). This CDR3 spans 13 amino acids. The V end lost 4 bases, the J end lost 4 bases, and 8 bases lay between the germline ends. CDR3 region: CASSSGDYNEQFF. The CDR3 bases are TGTGCCAGCAGTTCAGGGGATTACAATGAGCAGTTCTTC.

Many counts were recorded for this clonotype. This chain connects TRBV28 to TRBJ1-2; maybe TRBD1 (6 bases). Trimming stripped 6 bases from V and 4 bases from J, with 12 bases between. From germline, CDR1 is MDHEN and CDR2 SYDVKM. This CDR3 spans 13 amino acids. The CDR3 reads CASRKGGSYGYTF. The CDR3 bases are TGTGCCAGCAGAAAGGGGGGATCCTATGGCTACACCTTC.

The table lists this clonotype with a few counts. This chain connects TRBV5-1 to TRBJ1-6; D may be TRBD1 (5 bases). Germline V lookup: CDR1 SGHRS, CDR2 YFSETQ. The CDR3 is 11 residues long. The germline V and J ends were trimmed by 6 bases and 13 bases, with 11 bases remaining between them. This chain's CDR3 is CASNRQFPLHF. CDR3 nucleotides: TGCGCCAGCAACCGACAGTTCCCCCTCCACTTT. Together with reference TRBV5-1 and TRBJ1-6, the CDR3 gives the full variable domain: KAGVTQTPRYLIKTRGQQVTLSCSPISGHRSVSWYQQTPGQGLQFLFEYFSETQRNKGNFPGRFSGRQFSNSRSEMNVSTLELGDSALYLCASNRQFPLHFGNGTRLTVT.

This clonotype came up many times. The V gene is TRBV28, the J gene TRBJ1-2; TRBD1 agrees at 8 bases. V shed 3 bases and J 4 bases; nucleotides not matched to a gene: 4. The germline V gene encodes CDR1 MDHEN and CDR2 SYDVKM. The CDR3 spans 14 residues. This chain's CDR3 is CASSFPGQGYGYTF. The CDR3 bases are TGTGCCAGCAGTTTCCCAGGACAGGGCTATGGCTACACCTTC.

There are many counts of this clonotype. The V gene is TRBV12-3 or TRBV12-4, the J gene TRBJ1-1; no clear D. The CDR3 runs to 15 residues. The ends were cut back, 5 bases at V and 0 bases at J, with 13 bases in the middle. DNA of the CDR3: TGTGCCAGCAGTATCCCGGGAGTTCTGAACACTGAAGCTTTCTTT. This encodes CASSIPGVLNTEAFF.

This clonotype has a count of ten or more. V is TRBV7-3 and J is TRBJ1-1; D perhaps matches TRBD1 (5 bases). The germline V gene has CDR1 SGHTA and CDR2 FQGTGA. Deletions cut 5 bases from V and 4 bases from J, with 11 bases between. The length of the CDR3 is 13 residues. As DNA, the CDR3 is TGTGCCAGCAGCCCTCGGGACCTCACTGAAGCTTTCTTT. Residues: CASSPRDLTEAFF.

The genes are TRBV4-1 and TRBJ2-1; D not certain. The V and J ends lost 1 base and 8 bases respectively, with 6 bases between them. Germline-derived CDR1 and CDR2 are MGHRA and YSYEKL. This CDR3 is 12 amino acids long. DNA of the CDR3: TGCGCCAGCAGCCAAGCGAGCCATGAGCAGTTCTTC. Translating gives CASSQASHEQFF.

Note on this clonotype: This sequence may be a read error, since a much larger clone differs from it by one base. The chain employs TRBV5-1 and TRBJ1-4; 11 nucleotides agree with TRBD1. The germline gives CDR1 SGHRS, CDR2 YFSETQ. This CDR3 spans 19 amino acids. CDR3 nucleotide sequence: TGCGCCGGCAGCTTGGTGGTTCGTCTACCGGGACAGGGGGACGAAAAACTGTTTTTT. Translated, it gives CAGSLVVRLPGQGDEKLFF.

The chain links TRBV29-1 to TRBJ1-4; TRBD1 is a possible D gene (5 bases). The CDR3 length is 13 residues. Germline V gene lookup returns CDR1 SQVTM and CDR2 ANQGSEA. With 1 base removed from V and 4 bases from J, the gap between germline ends came to 7 bases. The CDR3 here is CSVEGDSNEKLFF. CDR3 nucleotide sequence: TGCAGCGTTGAAGGCGACAGTAATGAAAAACTGTTTTTT.

This clonotype was seen at least ten times. The rearrangement links TRBV7-8 to TRBJ2-5; D possibly corresponds to TRBD2 (6 bases). CDR1 is SGHVS, CDR2 FQNEAQ, per germline. The V gene lost 7 bases and the J gene lost 5 bases, with 20 bases spanning the gap. The CDR3 covers 15 residues. As DNA, the CDR3 is TGTGCCAGCACGCGACTAGTGGGGGAAGGGGAGACCCAGTACTTC. Translating it yields CASTRLVGEGETQYF.

This clonotype was detected ten times or more. The genes are TRBV28 and TRBJ2-7, with 10 bases that match TRBD2. The CDR3 is 15 amino acids. The J segment lost 7 bases and the V segment lost 6 bases, leaving 12 bases of the junction unmatched. Germline V gene data show CDR1 as MDHEN and CDR2 as SYDVKM. The CDR3 is CASRRGKAGGLEQYF. CDR3 coding DNA: TGTGCCAGCAGGAGGGGAAAAGCGGGAGGGCTTGAGCAGTACTTC.

This clonotype was counted many times. The rearrangement joins TRBV11-2 to TRBJ2-5, with D possibly being TRBD2 (6 bases). Trimming left V 2 bases short and J 2 bases short, with 12 bases between. The V gene's germline CDR1 is SGHAT and CDR2 FQNNGV. The CDR3 contains 15 residues. The CDR3 DNA follows: TGTGCCAGCAGCTTAAGGCGGACTACTCAAGAGACCCAGTACTTC. Amino acids: CASSLRRTTQETQYF. The entire variable domain, with the rest obtained from reference TRBV11-2 and TRBJ2-5, is as follows: EAGVAQSPRYKIIEKRQSVAFWCNPISGHATLYWYQQILGQGPKLLIQFQNNGVVDDSQLPKDRFSAERLKGVDSTLKIQPAKLEDSAVYLCASSLRRTTQETQYFGPGTRLLVL.